The clone carrying this T cell receptor beta chain was recorded once. Its antigen is still unknown. The data are from a study of T cells in localized non-small cell lung cancer. Generated by immunoSEQ multiplex PCR, the TCRdb table keeps only in-frame clones and is missing some. Of 20,000 to 30,000 clones detected, more than 75% appear once; the ten largest clones hold around 6.1%. V lost 5 bases to trimming and J lost 0 bases, with 4 bases between them. Germline V gene lookup returns CDR1 MNHEY and CDR2 SMNVEV (reference sequence). The CDR3 has 13 residues. Whole-study results and caveats: Within adjacent lung there appeared a median approximately 58 of the top 100 tumor clones. Sequencing was restricted to one tumor region; therefore, heterogeneity remains possible. Higher adjacent-lung clonality was associated with shorter survival.

The V call is TRBV27, the J call TRBJ2-2; D call uncertain. The TCR was taken from a man between 40 and 70 years old with stage II lung adenocarcinoma. The sequencing here drew on PBMCs, taken before any cancer treatment. CDR3 bases: TGTGCCAGCAGTCGGGCGAACACCGGGGAGCTGTTTTTT. It translates to CASSRANTGELFF.